These 21 T cell receptor beta chains originate from one sample sequenced in a study of T cell repertoires in cytomegalovirus infection. These receptors' targets are unknown. TCRdb processed the reads anew with MiXCR; each CDR3 protein has one entry. The table has roughly 49,000 distinct CDR3 sequences, about a fifth seen once; the top ten hold about 90%. The sample consisted of CD8+ T cells from cultured PBMCs, taken from culture after CMV antigen stimulation. These receptors were collected from a human donor in good health (CMV status not recorded). Some clones in this sample may be carry-over from other donors' samples.

To note about this clonotype: This could be a read error, since a much larger clone is one nucleotide away. The gene calls are TRBV6-2 or TRBV6-3 and TRBJ2-7, with a tentative D call TRBD2 (6 bases). Trimming took 11 bases from V and 12 from J, leaving 20 bases between them. Germline V CDR1 and CDR2: MNHEY, SVGEGT. The CDR3 is 11 amino acids. CDR3 amino acids: CAGLGTLVLYF. The CDR3 DNA is TGTGCCGGCCTGGGGACTCTTGTGTTGTACTTC.

This clonotype appeared a few times. The chain uses TRBV27 and TRBJ2-6; a possible D gene is TRBD2 (5 bases). Germline V CDR1 and CDR2: MNHEY, SMNVEV (reference sequence). Trimming pared 5 bases from V and 0 bases from J, leaving 17 bases between. This CDR3 spans 18 amino acids. CDR3 loop: CASSPAGVRRSGANVLTF. As DNA, the CDR3 is TGTGCCAGCAGTCCCGCCGGGGTGAGGCGCTCTGGGGCCAACGTCCTGACTTTC. The full variable domain, its missing parts supplied by reference TRBV27 and TRBJ2-6, is EAQVTQNPRYLITVTGKKLTVTCSQNMNHEYMSWYRQDPGLGLRQIYYSMNVEVTDKGDVPEGYKVSRKEKRNFPLILESPSPNQTSLYFCASSPAGVRRSGANVLTFGAGSRLTVL.

The gene calls are TRBV12-5 and TRBJ1-2, with D possibly matching TRBD1 (5 bases). Deletions cut 5 bases from V and 4 bases from J, with 11 bases between. Per the germline V gene, CDR1 is LGHNT and CDR2 is FRNRAP. This CDR3 has 13 residues. The CDR3 DNA sequence: TGTGCTAGTGGTCTCGGGGCGGCCTATGGCTACACCTTC. It translates to CASGLGAAYGYTF. The full variable domain, completed using reference TRBV12-5 and TRBJ1-2, is DARVTQTPRHKVTEMGQEVTMRCQPILGHNTVFWYRQTMMQGLELLAYFRNRAPLDDSGMPKDRFSAEMPDATLATLKIQPSEPRDSAVYFCASGLGAAYGYTFGSGTRLTVV.

As to this clonotype: A much more abundant neighbour one base away suggests this may be a read error. This sequence joins TRBV6-6 and TRBJ2-1; D ambiguous. The CDR3 totals 11 residues. V shed 5 bases and J shed 4 bases, with 3 bases lying between them. Germline loops: CDR1 MNHNY, CDR2 SVGAGI (reference sequence). CDR3 residues: CASSAYNEQFF. DNA of the CDR3: TGTGCCAGCAGTGCGTACAATGAGCAGTTCTTC.

The chain carries TRBV11-2 and TRBJ2-7; a possible D gene is TRBD2 (6 bases). CDR3 length: 17 residues. Germline V gene sequence: CDR1 SGHAT, CDR2 FQNNGV. Trimming stripped 1 base from V and 6 bases from J, with 22 bases between. The CDR3 bases are TGTGCCAGCAGCTTAGGTGGGGGACTCTTTACATGGGGCGAGCAGTACTTC. Encoded protein: CASSLGGGLFTWGEQYF.

There are a few counts of this clonotype. This chain connects TRBV6-2 or TRBV6-3 to TRBJ2-2; a possible D gene is TRBD2 (5 bases). There are 16 residues in the CDR3. The V gene's germline CDR1 is MNHEY and CDR2 SVGEGT. Trimming shortened V by 0 bases and J by 4 bases, and 12 bases separated the two germline ends. The CDR3 protein is CASSYSFTGITGELFF. The CDR3 coding sequence is TGTGCCAGCAGTTACTCGTTTACGGGAATCACCGGGGAGCTGTTTTTT.

The genes are TRBV27 and TRBJ2-1; D is undetermined. This CDR3 has 13 amino acids. The germline V gene has CDR1 MNHEY and CDR2 SMNVEV (reference sequence). V was clipped by 6 bases and J by 2 bases, with 8 bases between them. CDR3 protein: CASSPGPYNEQFF. CDR3 DNA: TGTGCCAGCAGCCCCGGGCCCTACAATGAGCAGTTCTTC.

This sequence joins TRBV12-3 or TRBV12-4 and TRBJ1-1; the D is unclear. V was cut by 3 bases and J by 8 bases, with 7 bases left in between. This CDR3 is 11 amino acids long. The CDR3: CASSFQREAFF. For the CDR3, the DNA is TGTGCCAGCAGTTTTCAGAGAGAAGCTTTCTTT.

This clonotype has only a few counts. The CDR3 spells CASSPPRRRPTYEQYF. DNA for the CDR3: TGTGCCAGTAGTCCACCACGCCGGAGGCCTACCTACGAGCAGTACTTC. The chain links TRBV19 to TRBJ2-7; D is possibly TRBD2 (5 bases). CDR1 and CDR2 (germline): LNHDA, SQIVND (reference sequence). Trimming removed 5 bases from V and 2 bases from J, with 19 bases in between. The CDR3 has 16 residues.

The chain recombines TRBV14 with TRBJ2-1; D tentatively reads TRBD1 or TRBD2 (6 bases each). With 7 bases removed from V and 8 bases from J, the gap between germline ends came to 15 bases. Germline CDR1 is SGHDN and CDR2 is FVKESK. CDR3 length equals 13 residues. For the CDR3, the DNA is TGTGCCAGCACCGAAAGGGGGGAAGATGAGCAGTTCTTC. Amino acid sequence: CASTERGEDEQFF.

The chain combines TRBV14 with TRBJ2-7; 10 nucleotides agree with TRBD2. Trimming cost V 4 bases and J 2 bases; bases outside gene matches: 5. Germline V gene data show CDR1 as SGHDN and CDR2 as FVKESK. The CDR3 loop spans 15 amino acids. The CDR3 nucleotides read TGTGCCAGCAGCCCCTCTAGCGGGAGAACCTACGAGCAGTACTTC. It is translated as CASSPSSGRTYEQYF. Complete variable domain (other parts from reference TRBV14 and TRBJ2-7): EAGVTQFPSHSVIEKGQTVTLRCDPISGHDNLYWYRRVMGKEIKFLLHFVKESKQDESGMPNNRFLAERTGGTYSTLKVQPAELEDSGVYFCASSPSSGRTYEQYFGPGTRLTVT.

The J gene is TRBJ1-5, the V gene TRBV6-1; D is undetermined. Germline V gene lookup returns CDR1 MNHNS and CDR2 SASEGT. The V gene lost 7 bases and the J gene lost 2 bases, with 15 bases spanning the gap. The CDR3 loop spans 15 amino acids. The CDR3 region has the DNA TGTGCCAGCACTCCTAAACCCGAGGGCAATCAGCCCCAGCATTTT. It encodes CASTPKPEGNQPQHF.

This clonotype showed up just a few times. The V gene is TRBV7-2, the J gene TRBJ2-1, with TRBD2 identical over 8 bases. Germline-derived CDR1 and CDR2 are SGHTA and FQGNSA. This CDR3 has 15 amino acids. Trimming at V came to 5 bases and at J to 4 bases, leaving 7 bases not matched to a gene. CDR3 bases: TGTGCCAGCAGCAAAACTAGCGGAGGATACAATGAGCAGTTCTTC. It is translated as CASSKTSGGYNEQFF.

This clonotype appeared a few times. The rearrangement uses TRBV7-2 and TRBJ1-2; D is possibly TRBD1 (5 bases). The CDR3 totals 12 residues. Trimming shortened V by 3 bases and J by 7 bases, and 9 bases separated the two germline ends. The germline V gene encodes CDR1 SGHTA and CDR2 FQGNSA. CDR3 in amino acids: CASSLGRLGYTF. The CDR3, as DNA: TGTGCCAGCAGCTTGGGGCGCCTTGGCTACACCTTC.

This chain uses TRBV7-2 with TRBJ2-1; D is possibly TRBD2 (6 bases). Per germline, CDR1 SGHTA and CDR2 FQGNSA. V lost 7 bases and J 2 bases, leaving 15 bases between the germline ends. The length of the CDR3 is 15 residues. CDR3 region: CASTPYGGPYNEQFF. CDR3 sequence (DNA): TGTGCCAGCACCCCCTACGGGGGACCCTACAATGAGCAGTTCTTC.

This clonotype was counted ten times or more. The CDR3 spells CASSLAVTNYGYTF. CDR3 bases: TGTGCCAGCAGTTTAGCGGTCACTAACTATGGCTACACCTTC. The J gene is TRBJ1-2, the V gene TRBV12-3 or TRBV12-4; unclear D gene. The V end lost 0 bases, the J end lost 0 bases, and 5 bases lay between the germline ends. The CDR3 runs to 14 residues.

This chain uses TRBV2 with TRBJ2-7; D is ambiguous. V lost 2 bases and J 2 bases, leaving 4 bases between the germline ends. Germline loops: CDR1 SNHLY, CDR2 FYNNEI. The length of the CDR3 is 12 residues. CDR3 sequence reads: CASSEYTYEQYF. As DNA, the CDR3 is TGTGCCAGCAGTGAATACACCTACGAGCAGTACTTC.

Only a few counts were recorded for this clonotype. This chain connects TRBV5-1 to TRBJ2-1; the D is unclear. Per germline, CDR1 SGHRS and CDR2 YFSETQ. Trimming removed 2 bases from V and 2 bases from J, with 2 bases in between. The CDR3 runs 12 residues. The CDR3 region is CASSFTYNEQFF. CDR3 nucleotides: TGCGCCAGCAGCTTCACCTACAATGAGCAGTTCTTC.

This chain's CDR3 is CASSLVNLGQFF. The DNA of the CDR3 is TGTGCCAGCAGCTTAGTTAACTTAGGGCAGTTCTTC. J is TRBJ2-1 and V is TRBV7-6; D is undetermined. V was trimmed by 1 base and J by 12 bases, leaving 10 bases between them. The CDR3 runs to 12 residues. Germline lookup yields CDR1 SGHVS and CDR2 FNYEAQ.

The J gene is TRBJ1-2, the V gene TRBV28; tentatively, D is TRBD1 (6 bases). Germline V gene data show CDR1 as MDHEN and CDR2 as SYDVKM. Trimming took off 3 bases at V and 7 bases at J, with 15 bases between the two ends. The CDR3 totals 14 residues. CDR3 amino acids: CASSLGQGYRGYTF. The CDR3, as DNA: TGTGCCAGCAGTTTGGGGCAGGGGTATCGTGGCTACACCTTC.

This CDR3 is CASSLGSRIYEQYF. CDR3 sequence (DNA): TGTGCCAGCAGTTTAGGTTCCAGAATCTACGAGCAGTACTTC. The chain carries TRBV12-3 or TRBV12-4 and TRBJ2-7, with D uncertain. The CDR3 totals 14 residues. Trimming took 1 base from V and 3 from J, leaving 10 bases between them.